The 16 T cell receptor beta chains in this list originate from one sample, sequenced in a study of T-cell reconstitution after alpha-beta-depleted transplantation in children. TCRbeta library preparation incorporated unique molecular identifiers. TCRdb fed the PCR reads into MiXCR, producing one record per CDR3 protein. The sample includes about 980,000 distinct CDR3 sequences, around 30% of them seen just once. This specimen consisted of PBMCs, mostly from graft donor cells, obtained 360 days after TCRalphabeta/CD19-depleted stem cell transplant. The receptors stem from a boy younger than two who had a stem cell transplant for SCID, so the T cells may come from the graft donor.

This clonotype was observed a handful of times. The chain is built from TRBV12-3 or TRBV12-4 and TRBJ2-7; the D gene is possibly TRBD1 (6 bases). This CDR3 has 15 residues. Between the trimmed V and J ends, which lost 2 bases and 7 bases, there was a span of 18 bases. Written as DNA, the CDR3 is TGTGCCAGCAGTTTATCTCCTTTACAGGGATCGGAGCAGTACTTC. The encoded protein is CASSLSPLQGSEQYF.

The V call is TRBV7-8, the J call TRBJ1-4; D call uncertain. In germline, CDR1 is SGHVS, CDR2 FQNEAQ. The V end was cut by 1 base, the J end by 7 bases, with 7 bases between. The length of the CDR3 is 13 residues. CDR3 sequence: CASSLGRFEKLFF. The CDR3 region has the DNA TGTGCCAGCAGCTTAGGCAGGTTTGAAAAACTGTTTTTT.

In this sample, this clonotype turned up a few times. This chain joins TRBV12-3 or TRBV12-4 and TRBJ2-1; D may be TRBD1 or TRBD2 (5 bases each). This CDR3 is 15 amino acids long. The germline V and J ends were trimmed by 4 bases and 7 bases, with 17 bases remaining between them. CDR3 amino acids: CASSSALGARNEQFF. The CDR3 nucleotides read TGTGCCAGCAGTTCCGCACTCGGGGCGAGGAATGAGCAGTTCTTC.

This clonotype has a handful of counts. V gene TRBV10-3 combines with J gene TRBJ2-7, with a tentative D call TRBD1 (6 bases). The CDR3 sequence is 14 residues long. The V gene's germline CDR1 is ENHRY and CDR2 SYGVKD. V was pared by 4 bases and J by 3 bases, with 13 bases between. The CDR3 here is CAISAQGLGYEQYF. The CDR3 nucleotides read TGTGCCATCAGTGCGCAGGGGCTTGGCTACGAGCAGTACTTC.

This clonotype was recorded a few times. This chain joins TRBV18 and TRBJ2-5; 7 bases align to TRBD1. Germline trimming cut 10 bases from V and 1 base from J; bases unmatched to any gene: 9. The length of the CDR3 is 14 residues. From germline, CDR1 is KGHSH and CDR2 LQKENI. The CDR3 protein is CATSKWDSQETQYF. CDR3 DNA sequence: TGTGCCACCTCCAAGTGGGACAGCCAAGAGACCCAGTACTTC.

This clonotype was detected a few times. The chain is built from TRBV25-1 and TRBJ2-5; the match to TRBD2 covers 11 bases. This CDR3 contains 17 residues. V was pared by 2 bases and J by 3 bases, with 8 bases of the junction left unmatched. Germline CDR1 and CDR2: MGHDK and SYGVNS. CDR3 residues: CASSEGRLAGGKETQYF. CDR3 DNA sequence: TGTGCCAGCAGTGAAGGGCGCCTAGCGGGGGGTAAAGAGACCCAGTACTTC.

This clonotype occurred a few times. V usage is TRBV2 and J usage is TRBJ2-5; perhaps TRBD2 as D (5 bases). The germline V and J ends were trimmed by 4 bases and 8 bases, with 14 bases remaining between them. The CDR3 is 13 amino acids. CDR1 and CDR2 from the germline V gene are SNHLY and FYNNEI. The CDR3 region is CASSAEGGNTQYF. CDR3 coding DNA: TGTGCCAGCAGTGCCGAGGGTGGGAATACCCAGTACTTC.

This clonotype was detected only a few times. This chain joins TRBV15 and TRBJ1-6; D might be TRBD1 (5 bases). The CDR3 contains 16 residues. Trimming removed 0 bases from V and 7 bases from J, with 13 bases in between. CDR1 and CDR2 (germline): LNHNV, YYDKDF (reference sequence). This CDR3 is CATSRDFGAGNSPLHF. CDR3 DNA: TGTGCCACCAGCAGAGATTTTGGGGCTGGGAATTCACCCCTCCACTTT.

In its sample, this clonotype was seen many times. Compared with germline, one end of the junction differs, possibly owing to a read error. V gene TRBV5-1 combines with J gene TRBJ2-2; D remains unclear. Germline V gene data show CDR1 as SGHRS and CDR2 as YFSETQ. The CDR3 totals 13 residues. The CDR3 here is CASSSSNTGELFF. CDR3 DNA sequence: TGTGCCAGCAGCTCTTCTAACACCGGGGAGCTGTTTTTT.

The V gene is TRBV29-1, the J gene TRBJ2-7; 9 bases map to TRBD1. The CDR3 has 16 amino acids. Germline V gives CDR1 SQVTM, CDR2 ANQGSEA. J gave up 2 bases and V 4 bases, and 12 bases lay outside the gene matches. The CDR3 sequence is CSVAVVRTGAPYEQYF. CDR3 nucleotide sequence: TGCAGCGTTGCCGTAGTGAGGACAGGGGCCCCCTACGAGCAGTACTTC.

This clonotype has just a few counts. The chain carries TRBV7-2 and TRBJ1-6; D is possibly TRBD1 (6 bases). Germline assignment: CDR1 SGHTA and CDR2 FQGNSA. The CDR3 loop spans 15 amino acids. V lost 2 bases and J 8 bases, leaving 13 bases between the germline ends. The CDR3: CASSLIGGSDSPLHF. CDR3 in DNA: TGTGCCAGCAGCTTAATTGGGGGCTCGGATTCACCCCTCCACTTT.

The chain has TRBV28 and TRBJ2-1; no reliable D call. V shed 10 bases and J shed 3 bases, with 22 bases lying between them. The CDR3 extends over 16 amino acids. Germline V gene lookup returns CDR1 MDHEN and CDR2 SYDVKM. In nucleotides, the CDR3 is TGTGCCACCCTCGACGCACCCGACTTGTTCTACAATGAGCAGTTCTTC. As protein: CATLDAPDLFYNEQFF.

This clonotype was detected a few times. This rearrangement joins TRBV11-2 to TRBJ2-1; TRBD1 might be the D (5 bases). Germline V gives CDR1 SGHAT, CDR2 FQNNGV. V was shortened by 5 bases and J by 4 bases, with 18 bases between the two germline ends. This CDR3 has 16 amino acids. CDR3 DNA sequence: TGTGCCAGCAGCCCCCGCCAGGGTAAGGCTTACAATGAGCAGTTCTTC. This translates into CASSPRQGKAYNEQFF.

This chain connects TRBV20-1 to TRBJ1-5; no definite D call. Trimming stripped 1 base from V and 1 base from J, with 8 bases between. Germline V gene sequence: CDR1 DFQATT, CDR2 SNEGSKA (reference sequence). The length of the CDR3 is 14 residues. This CDR3 reads CSARGPASNQPQHF. For the CDR3, the DNA is TGCAGTGCTAGAGGGCCGGCGAGCAATCAGCCCCAGCATTTT.

The chain couples TRBV20-1 to TRBJ2-1, with 8 positions matching TRBD2. The CDR3 is 15 residues long. Germline V lookup: CDR1 DFQATT, CDR2 SNEGSKA (reference sequence). The J segment lost 4 bases and the V segment lost 1 base, leaving 6 bases of the junction unmatched. CDR3 sequence reads: CSARVGASGYNEQFF. DNA for the CDR3: TGCAGTGCTAGAGTGGGGGCTAGCGGGTACAATGAGCAGTTCTTC.

This clonotype was seen a few times. The rearrangement uses TRBV5-1 and TRBJ2-3; a weak D match, TRBD1 (5 bases). The germline gives CDR1 SGHRS, CDR2 YFSETQ. The CDR3 is 15 amino acids. V gave up 4 bases and J gave up 1 base, with 13 bases separating them. The CDR3 DNA is TGCGCCAGCAGCCTGGGGCGAAGGGGCACAGATACGCAGTATTTT. Protein sequence: CASSLGRRGTDTQYF.